The rows below give T cell receptor beta chains drawn from one sample of a study of response to subunit inactivated influenza vaccine. TCRdb called the RT-PCR reads again in MiXCR, with one record for every CDR3 protein. The repertoire holds around 790,000 distinct CDR3 sequences, 20% to 25% seen once, with around 9.6% in the top ten. Source: PBMCs from blood, taken about 5 days after vaccination. All receptors derive from a man aged 45 to 65 who received an inactivated influenza vaccine. Both conserved end residues are part of each CDR3. A D gene is named only where the DNA matches it firmly. Clone size appears in some rows only: once, few, many, or a class for an expanded clone.

j_call,v_call,clone_size,d_call,cdr3_nt,cdr3_aa
TRBJ2-2,TRBV6-1,-,TRBD2,TGTGCCAGCAGTCAGGGACTAGCGATTGGTTTTAACACCGGGGAGCTGTTTTTT,CASSQGLAIGFNTGELFF
TRBJ1-6,TRBV4-1,-,-,TGCGCCAGCAGCCAAGGATCCCAAAATTCACCCCTCCACTTT,CASSQGSQNSPLHF
TRBJ2-5,TRBV10-3,-,TRBD2,TGTGCCATCAGTGAACCCGGACTAGCGGGGGGGAAAGAGACCCAGTACTTC,CAISEPGLAGGKETQYF
TRBJ2-2,TRBV20-1,-,-,TGCAGTGCTAGCCAGGACGGGACCGGGGAGCTGTTTTTT,CSASQDGTGELFF
TRBJ2-3,TRBV6-4,few,TRBD2,TGTGCCAGCAGTCCAGGACTAGCTAAAACAGATACGCAGTATTTT,CASSPGLAKTDTQYF
TRBJ2-1,TRBV20-1,few,-,TGCAGTGCTAGAGATTTTACGGGACTTTCCTATGAGCAGTTCTTC,CSARDFTGLSYEQFF
TRBJ2-7,TRBV5-5,-,TRBD1,TGTGCCATGAGCTCCGGGGGGACAGGGTTCAACGAGCAGTACTTC,CAMSSGGTGFNEQYF
TRBJ2-5,TRBV3-1,few,-,TGTGCCAGCAGCCCAACACGTACTTATGAGACCCAGTACTTC,CASSPTRTYETQYF
TRBJ2-7,TRBV7-8,-,TRBD2,TGTGCCAGCAGAGAGACTAGCGGGAGTCATGAGCAGTACTTC,CASRETSGSHEQYF
TRBJ2-7,TRBV12-3/TRBV12-4,-,-,TGTGCCAGCAGAGAAGCGGGCACCGGGGCCTACGAGCAGTACTTC,CASREAGTGAYEQYF
TRBJ2-7,TRBV6-5,-,TRBD1,TGTGCCAGCAGTTCCACAGGGGAAGACAACTACGAGCAGTACTTC,CASSSTGEDNYEQYF
TRBJ2-2,TRBV7-2,-,-,TGTGCCAGCAGCCTTGTAGGGATAACACTTGCCGGGGAGCTGTTTTTT,CASSLVGITLAGELFF
TRBJ1-1,TRBV25-1,-,TRBD1,TGTGCCAGCAGTCCTCGACAGGGGGCGCGGAGCACTGAAGCTTTCTTT,CASSPRQGARSTEAFF
TRBJ2-1,TRBV7-2,-,-,TGTGCCAGCAGCATCTTCCGGACAGTCCCCTACAATGAGCAGTTCTTC,CASSIFRTVPYNEQFF
TRBJ2-7,TRBV29-1,few,-,TGCAGCGTTGAAGATCGGGGGCAGGACTACGAGCAGTACTTC,CSVEDRGQDYEQYF
TRBJ2-5,TRBV20-1,-,-,TGCAGTGCTAGTGTTCCAGGGACACAAGAGACCCAGTACTTC,CSASVPGTQETQYF
TRBJ2-3,TRBV29-1,-,-,TGCAGCGTTGAACAGGGACACACAGATACGCAGTATTTT,CSVEQGHTDTQYF
TRBJ2-3,TRBV12-3/TRBV12-4,many,-,TGTGCCAGCAGCTTCCCCCGCAGGGTAGGCACAGATACGCAGTATTTT,CASSFPRRVGTDTQYF
TRBJ2-7,TRBV9,-,-,TGTGCCAGCAGCGTAGCAAGCGTAGACTACGAGCAGTACTTC,CASSVASVDYEQYF
TRBJ2-7,TRBV12-3/TRBV12-4,few,-,TGTGCCAGCAGCCGCAGGGTCGAGCAGTACTTC,CASSRRVEQYF
TRBJ2-3,TRBV20-1,once,TRBD2,TGCAGTGCTAGCTTGGTTAGCGGGAGGGCCACGACCCCAGATACGCAGTATTTT,CSASLVSGRATTPDTQYF
TRBJ1-2,TRBV28,few,-,TGTGCCAGCAGTTCGGAGAGGCACAACTATGGCTACACCTTC,CASSSERHNYGYTF
TRBJ2-1,TRBV7-2,many,-,TGTGCCAGCAGCCCAGGGAACAATGAGCAGTTCTTC,CASSPGNNEQFF
TRBJ2-7,TRBV29-1,many,-,TGCAGCGTACGACTAGGGACAGATGAGCAGTACTTC,CSVRLGTDEQYF
TRBJ2-3,TRBV15,-,TRBD1,TGTGCCACCAGCAGGGGACAGGGGTACACAGATACGCAGTATTTT,CATSRGQGYTDTQYF
TRBJ2-5,TRBV20-1,-,-,TGCAGTGCTAGCGTTCTCCAAGAGACCCAGTACTTC,CSASVLQETQYF
TRBJ2-1,TRBV5-1,many,TRBD2,TGCGCCAGCAGCTTGGCCGGCCTAGCGGGAGAAGTTGAGCAGTTCTTC,CASSLAGLAGEVEQFF
TRBJ2-2,TRBV7-8,few,-,TGTGCCAGCAGCCCCTCCTTGGGGGGGGGCCCCTCCGGGGAGCTGTTTTTT,CASSPSLGGGPSGELFF
TRBJ1-3,TRBV5-1,few,-,TGCGCCAGCAGCTTGGCAGGGACGGCTTTTGGAAACACCATATATTTT,CASSLAGTAFGNTIYF
TRBJ2-3,TRBV29-1,-,-,TGCAGCGTTGGATCAGGGAAAGATACGCAGTATTTT,CSVGSGKDTQYF
TRBJ2-5,TRBV28,many,-,TGTGCCAGCAGTGACGCCCGGGCGGGCCTAGAGACCCAGTACTTC,CASSDARAGLETQYF
TRBJ2-5,TRBV15,few,TRBD2,TGTGCCACCAGCCCCCGAGGTGGGGGGGTACTAGAGACCCAGTACTTC,CATSPRGGGVLETQYF
TRBJ1-6,TRBV12-3/TRBV12-4,few,-,TGTGCCAGCAGTTTTGAGCTCCCCTCCTATAATTCACCCCTCCACTTT,CASSFELPSYNSPLHF